This T cell receptor (beta chain) emerged from a study of post-analysis software for immune sequencing data (dated by TCRdb to the mid-2010s). Notes on the research overall: Disease courses on record covered relapsing-remitting, secondary progressive and progressive-relapsing multiple sclerosis, though some patients had no subtype annotation. The multiple sclerosis patient repertoires were compared with around ten previously published healthy control repertoires from donors aged roughly 6 to 25 years. A subset of samples was prepared in parallel using single-end sample barcoding, then pooled and co-amplified after Illumina adapter ligation.

Concerning this clonotype: Its target antigen remains unknown. Qualities for individual bases were not recorded, and no much larger clone is one base off.

The paper as a whole reports these results and caveats: Patients showed significantly higher frequencies than controls for five TRBV segments, among them TRBV5-6, TRBV5-1 and TRBV20-1. Direct clustering with F measure showed strong co-clustering of samples prepared in the same batch, prompting a batch-effect correction. Compared with controls, multiple sclerosis patients had significantly lower normalized Chao1 diversity, a finding suggesting substantial peripheral T-cell clonal expansion. The multiple sclerosis patient group was slightly younger than the control group.

The CDR3 holds 15 amino acids from the cysteine to the phenylalanine. Solely the CDR3 DNA is kept, with 45 bases framed from the first base. Clipping removes 4 bases from V and 0 bases from J, with 3 as the unmatched junction base count. In the germline V gene, CDR1 corresponds to SGHRS and CDR2 to YFSETQ. Library creation used PCR. TCRdb shows the sequencer as Illumina HiSeq 2500. To reduce PCR and sequencing biases, unique molecular identifiers were built into the TCR beta cDNA libraries. Approximately 500,000 cDNA molecules were obtained for every 1 to 10 million input T cells, so each molecule roughly corresponded to one T cell. The patient libraries were prepared and sequenced with the same protocol used for the earlier healthy control dataset. Samples belonging to the same batch were prepared together, multiplexed and sequenced on a shared HiSeq lane. On the study's bioinformatics: Raw barcoded reads were processed with MIGEC, discarding single-read molecular identifier groups before consensus assembly and CDR3 extraction. VDJtools was used for post-analysis of the clonotype tables, and diversity was normalized by down-sampling every dataset to the size of the smallest sample. In repertoire overlap clustering, CDR3 amino acid sequences, but not nucleotide sequences, were matched to correct batch-related cross-sample contamination. TCRdb trimmed the raw reads at Q25, called clones with MiXCR and kept productive beta chains. For every CDR3 protein sequence, its rows merge into one entry that carries the most common genes and DNA. TCRdb's processing, not the study's, gives the V and J calls here. The sample table shows 650,000 to 900,000 distinct CDR3 sequences, and 40% to 55% are seen once. The biggest ten clones account for just under 5% of the sample.

TCR beta repertoires were profiled from peripheral blood of roughly 13 young patients with multiple sclerosis to demonstrate the VDJtools post-analysis software. The patients with multiple sclerosis were children and adolescents between about 6 and 17 years of age. The sequence was obtained from a girl aged 10 to 17 with multiple sclerosis. The sequence links TRBV5-1 to TRBJ1-3; TRBD1 fits 8 bases in the junction. Sequenced input: blood. The DNA sequence follows: TGCGCCAGCAGCGGGGACAGGAGCTCTGGAAACACCATATATTTT. This encodes CASSGDRSSGNTIYF. With the rest looked up from the reference TRBV5-1 and TRBJ1-3 genes rather than sequenced, the full variable domain is KAGVTQTPRYLIKTRGQQVTLSCSPISGHRSVSWYQQTPGQGLQFLFEYFSETQRNKGNFPGRFSGRQFSNSRSEMNVSTLELGDSALYLCASSGDRSSGNTIYFGEGSWLTVV.